This T cell receptor (beta chain) was recorded in a study of blood T cell repertoires in COVID-19. CDR1 and CDR2 from the germline V gene are SNHLY and FYNNEI. The ends were cut back, 4 bases at V and 7 bases at J, with 19 bases in the middle. The CDR3 is 15 amino acids. The assay was immunoSEQ multiplex PCR, and TCRdb's table has in-frame clones only and misses some. The sample contains 100,000 to 150,000 clones, approximately 83% of which appear only once. The gene calls are TRBV2 and TRBJ1-2, with a weak D call TRBD1 (6 bases). Specimen: peripheral blood. This TCR derives from a woman older than 75 with acute or convalescent COVID-19. CDR3 in DNA: TGTGCCAGCAGTGCCTCACAGGGAAAGTTTTCTGGCTACACCTTC. Its translation is CASSASQGKFSGYTF.